The source of this T cell receptor (beta chain) is a study of PD-1 blockade in classical Hodgkin lymphoma. Sequencing was performed with immunoSEQ multiplex PCR; in TCRdb, only in-frame clones are kept and a portion is missing. The table records 25,000 to 30,000 clones, 70% of them present only once. Each and every patient relapsed after autologous stem cell transplantation, and patients got differing brentuximab vedotin exposure. Each best response was a complete response, a partial response or progressive disease. Study conclusions and caveats: According to reports, newly diagnosed patients had lower baseline TCR diversity than healthy donors, and relapsed/refractory patients had lower baseline TCR diversity still. By C4D1, diversity of CD4+ TCRs had risen significantly, whereas that of CD8+ TCRs had not. Exclusion covered patients beginning nivolumab under 1 year post-ASCT.

As regards this clone: The target antigen is unknown.

The sequence derives from a human donor with classical Hodgkin lymphoma. Sequencing was performed on peripheral blood mononuclear cells (PBMCs), taken before the second cycle of nivolumab.

The CDR3 region is CASSLRGDNSPLHF. The CDR3 nucleotides read TGCGCCAGCAGCCTCAGGGGCGATAATTCACCCCTCCACTTT. The V call is TRBV4-1, the J call TRBJ1-6; possibly TRBD1 for D (6 bases). Germline assignment: CDR1 MGHRA and CDR2 YSYEKL. The ends were cut back, 4 bases at V and 5 bases at J, with 9 bases in the middle. The CDR3 totals 14 residues.